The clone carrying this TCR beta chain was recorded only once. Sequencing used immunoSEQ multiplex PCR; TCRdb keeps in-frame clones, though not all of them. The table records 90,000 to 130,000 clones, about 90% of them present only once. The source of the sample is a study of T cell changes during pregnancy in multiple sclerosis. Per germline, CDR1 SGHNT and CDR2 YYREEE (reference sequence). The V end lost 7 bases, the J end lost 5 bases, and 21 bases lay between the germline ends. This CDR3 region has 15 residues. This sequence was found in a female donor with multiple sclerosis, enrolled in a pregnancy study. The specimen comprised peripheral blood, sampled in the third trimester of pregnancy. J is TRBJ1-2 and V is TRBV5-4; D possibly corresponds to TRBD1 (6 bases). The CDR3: CASGPTSKGGYGYTF. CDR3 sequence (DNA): TGTGCCAGCGGGCCCACTTCCAAGGGGGGGTATGGCTACACCTTC.